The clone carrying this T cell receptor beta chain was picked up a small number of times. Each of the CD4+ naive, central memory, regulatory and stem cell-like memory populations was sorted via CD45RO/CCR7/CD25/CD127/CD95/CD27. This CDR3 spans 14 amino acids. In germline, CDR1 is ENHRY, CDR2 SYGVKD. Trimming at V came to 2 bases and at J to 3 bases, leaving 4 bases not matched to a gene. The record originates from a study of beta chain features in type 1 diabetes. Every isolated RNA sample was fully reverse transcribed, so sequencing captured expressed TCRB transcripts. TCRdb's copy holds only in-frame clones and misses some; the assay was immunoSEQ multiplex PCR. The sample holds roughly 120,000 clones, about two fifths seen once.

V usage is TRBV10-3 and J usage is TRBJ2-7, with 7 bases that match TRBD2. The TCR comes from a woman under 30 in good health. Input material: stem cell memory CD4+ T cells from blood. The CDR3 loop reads CAISERAGNYEQYF. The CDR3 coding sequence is TGTGCCATCAGTGAGAGAGCGGGGAACTACGAGCAGTACTTC.